This T cell receptor (beta chain) was identified during a study of breast tumors, draining lymph nodes, adjacent tissues. Study results and limitations: Compared with lymph nodes, tumors were less diverse; compared with nontumor tissue, more.

This CDR3 comprises 15 residues. With 5 bases removed from V and 0 bases from J, the gap between germline ends came to 11 bases. Germline values: CDR1 WSHSY, CDR2 SAAADI. About this clonotype itself: Its target is not known.

TCRdb passed the multiplex PCR reads through MiXCR, listing each CDR3 protein once. Of 20,000 to 25,000 distinct CDR3 sequences listed, around 50% are singletons. The chain employs TRBV10-2 and TRBJ1-3; D might be TRBD1 (5 bases). The clonotype was recovered from a female donor with breast cancer. Some clones in this sample may be carry-over from other donors' samples. Sequenced material: breast tumor tissue. DNA of the CDR3: TGCGCCAGCAGTCGGGACCCACTCTCTGGAAACACCATATATTTT. Its protein product is CASSRDPLSGNTIYF.